Following are 32 T cell receptor beta chains from one sample sequenced in a study of shared clonotypes between healthy human individuals. This table comes from immunoSEQ multiplex PCR, and its TCRdb copy is limited to in-frame clones, with some not included. The repertoire holds a few hundred thousand clones, with 75% to 80% as singletons. Sequencing used PBMCs. The receptors here all came from a woman in her thirties or forties in good health. Some clones in this sample may be carry-over from other donors' samples.

This clone was seen many times. This sample also contains other DNA sequences that code for the same CDR3. The chain is built from TRBV7-9 and TRBJ2-5; 14 nucleotides agree with TRBD2. J gave up 5 bases and V 5 bases, and 7 bases lay outside the gene matches. The CDR3 runs to 16 residues. CDR1 is SEHNR and CDR2 is FQNEAQ in the germline V gene (reference sequence). The CDR3 sequence is CASSEGLAGVSETQYF. The CDR3 bases are TGTGCCAGCAGCGAGGGACTAGCGGGAGTTTCGGAGACCCAGTACTTC.

The V call is TRBV19, the J call TRBJ2-2; the D is unclear. Trimming removed 3 bases from V and 6 bases from J, with 8 bases in between. This CDR3 comprises 13 residues. Germline-derived CDR1 and CDR2 are LNHDA and SQIVND (reference sequence). The CDR3 region is CASSIFVAGELFF. The CDR3 DNA reads TGTGCCAGTAGTATTTTCGTTGCCGGGGAGCTGTTTTTT. Combining the CDR3 with reference TRBV19 and TRBJ2-2 gives the whole variable domain DGGITQSPKYLFRKEGQNVTLSCEQNLNHDAMYWYRQDPGQGLRLIYYSQIVNDFQKGDIAEGYSVSREKKESFPLTVTSAQKNPTAFYLCASSIFVAGELFFGEGSRLTVL.

This rearrangement joins TRBV10-3 to TRBJ2-5; the D gene is possibly TRBD2 (5 bases). This CDR3 region has 12 residues. Germline CDR1 reads ENHRY; CDR2 reads SYGVKD. V was trimmed by 4 bases and J by 7 bases, leaving 10 bases between them. CDR3 bases: TGTGCCATCAGTGGCCCGGGGAGGACCCAGTACTTC. Translated, it gives CAISGPGRTQYF.

The table lists this clone with a count of one. The chain couples TRBV19 to TRBJ1-1, with D maybe TRBD1 (5 bases). CDR1 LNHDA and CDR2 SQIVND come from the germline V gene (reference sequence). V gave up 2 bases and J gave up 4 bases, with 11 bases separating them. This CDR3 contains 14 residues. The CDR3 is CASSIRGQSTEAFF. CDR3 in DNA: TGTGCCAGTAGTATAAGGGGTCAGTCCACTGAAGCTTTCTTT.

The chain combines TRBV11-2 with TRBJ2-7; 7 nucleotides align to TRBD1. V shed 7 bases and J 3 bases; nucleotides not matched to a gene: 12. CDR1 and CDR2 from the germline V gene are SGHAT and FQNNGV. The CDR3 extends over 15 amino acids. DNA for the CDR3: TGTGCCAGCACCATTATCGGGACAGCTCACTACGAGCAGTACTTC. Amino acids: CASTIIGTAHYEQYF.

The chain joins TRBV28 to TRBJ1-1; 9 nucleotides line up with TRBD1. Germline-derived CDR1 and CDR2 are MDHEN and SYDVKM. CDR3 length equals 13 residues. V dropped 6 bases and J dropped 11; count of bases not matched to a gene: 10. The CDR3 protein is CASRMGQGFGAFF. CDR3 in DNA: TGTGCCAGCAGAATGGGACAGGGCTTTGGTGCTTTCTTT.

This clone was detected many times. This chain connects TRBV4-2 to TRBJ2-1; possibly TRBD1 or TRBD2 for D (5 bases each). This CDR3 region has 13 residues. V dropped 1 base and J dropped 5 bases, with 6 bases sitting between them. Germline V gene data show CDR1 as LGHNA and CDR2 as YNFKEQ. CDR3 coding DNA: TGTGCCAGCAGCCAAGTGGGGGACAATGAGCAGTTCTTC. Translating it yields CASSQVGDNEQFF.

This chain joins TRBV5-1 and TRBJ2-7; D call uncertain. CDR3 length: 14 amino acids. Germline lookup yields CDR1 SGHRS and CDR2 YFSETQ. V was pared by 0 bases and J by 0 bases, with 7 bases between. CDR3 sequence (DNA): TGCGCCAGCAGCTTGGACGGCTACTCCTACGAGCAGTACTTC. It translates to CASSLDGYSYEQYF.

This clone occurred a few times. The chain couples TRBV10-3 to TRBJ2-1; D ambiguous. The CDR3 runs to 16 residues. With 2 bases removed from V and 4 bases from J, the gap between germline ends came to 15 bases. CDR1 and CDR2 (germline): ENHRY, SYGVKD. CDR3 loop: CAISEVGQARYNEQFF. The DNA of the CDR3 is TGTGCCATCAGTGAGGTTGGGCAGGCGAGATACAATGAGCAGTTCTTC.

With regard to this clone: A far larger clone is just one base off, so this is likely a read error. The sample has other DNA sequences that encode this CDR3 too. This chain uses TRBV18 with TRBJ1-5, with a weak D call TRBD1 (6 bases). CDR3 length: 15 amino acids. CDR1 and CDR2 (germline): KGHSH, LQKENI. The V end lost 4 bases, the J end lost 2 bases, and 12 bases lay between the germline ends. Here the CDR3 reads CASSRTTGGNQPQHF. CDR3 nucleotides: TGTGCCAGCTCACGGACGACAGGAGGCAATCAGCCCCAGCATTTT.

The rearrangement joins TRBV6-1 to TRBJ1-3; D possibly corresponds to TRBD1 (6 bases). Germline V gives CDR1 MNHNS, CDR2 SASEGT. The CDR3 is 16 residues long. V was clipped by 4 bases and J by 1 base, with 14 bases between them. The CDR3 protein is CASSVWTVFSGNTIYF. CDR3 in DNA: TGTGCCAGCAGTGTTTGGACAGTATTTTCTGGAAACACCATATATTTT.

The V and J genes are TRBV7-9 and TRBJ2-5; TRBD1 matches at 7 bases. CDR1 and CDR2 from the germline V gene are SEHNR and FQNEAQ (reference sequence). Trimming removed 5 bases from V and 2 bases from J; junction bases left unmatched: 5. This CDR3 contains 14 residues. CDR3 bases: TGTGCCAGCAGCCCAGACAGGGCGCAAGAGACCCAGTACTTC. Residues: CASSPDRAQETQYF.

The chain carries TRBV2 and TRBJ2-5; D gene ambiguous. Deletions cut 5 bases from V and 5 bases from J, with 12 bases between. The CDR3 consists of 13 residues. In germline, CDR1 is SNHLY, CDR2 FYNNEI. CDR3 region: CASSLGRRETQYF. The CDR3 DNA reads TGTGCCAGCAGTTTAGGGCGGCGGGAGACCCAGTACTTC.

The genes are TRBV10-2 and TRBJ2-1, with TRBD1 matching over 9 bases. Germline CDR1 is WSHSY and CDR2 is SAAADI. The junction had 6 bases not matched to a gene; V was cut back by 2 bases and J by 7 bases. This CDR3 has 15 residues. As DNA, the CDR3 is TGCGCCAGCAGTGAGCAGAGACAGGGGGTTAATGAGCAGTTCTTC. As protein: CASSEQRQGVNEQFF.

The chain carries TRBV5-1 and TRBJ2-1; 13 nucleotides agree with TRBD2. CDR3 length: 16 amino acids. The germline CDR1 and CDR2 sequences are SGHRS and YFSETQ. V lost 4 bases, J lost 7 bases, and 8 bases stayed unmatched. For the CDR3, the DNA is TGCGCCAGCAGCGAGGTCGGACTAGCGGGAGTTAATGAGCAGTTCTTC. This encodes CASSEVGLAGVNEQFF.

The table lists this clone with a count of one. It differs at one base from a far larger clone, so likely a read error. V and J are TRBV13 and TRBJ1-2; D remains ambiguous. The CDR3 is 11 residues long. CDR1 PRHDT and CDR2 FYEKMQ come from the germline V gene (reference sequence). The CDR3 DNA reads TGTGCCAGCAGCTTAGGGTATGACTACACCTTC. Amino acids: CASSLGYDYTF. The entire variable domain, with the rest obtained from reference TRBV13 and TRBJ1-2, is as follows: AAGVIQSPRHLIKEKRETATLKCYPIPRHDTVYWYQQGPGQDPQFLISFYEKMQSDKGSIPDRFSAQQFSDYHSELNMSSLELGDSALYFCASSLGYDYTFGSGTRLTVV.

This clone was seen ten or more times. The genes are TRBV9 and TRBJ1-2, with D perhaps TRBD1 (5 bases). This CDR3 is built from 14 residues. CDR1 and CDR2 from the germline V gene are SGDLS and YYNGEE. The V and J ends lost 3 bases and 6 bases respectively, with 15 bases between them. The CDR3 nucleotides read TGTGCCAGCAGCGCGTACCAGGGTAGCGATGGCTACACCTTC. Its translation is CASSAYQGSDGYTF. Supplemented by reference TRBV9 and TRBJ1-2, the full variable domain reads DSGVTQTPKHLITATGQRVTLRCSPRSGDLSVYWYQQSLDQGLQFLIQYYNGEERAKGNILERFSAQQFPDLHSELNLSSLELGDSALYFCASSAYQGSDGYTFGSGTRLTVV.

The V gene is TRBV5-6, the J gene TRBJ1-2, with TRBD1 matching over 7 bases. The V gene end was trimmed by 7 bases and the J gene end by 0 bases; junction bases not matched to a gene: 15. Germline CDR1 SGHDT, CDR2 YYEEEE. This CDR3 is 17 amino acids long. CDR3 DNA: TGTGCCAGCGGCCTGAGGGGACAGCAGATTACTAACTATGGCTACACCTTC. This sequence encodes CASGLRGQQITNYGYTF.

The table lists this clone with a few counts. The rearrangement links TRBV28 to TRBJ1-2; D unresolved. There are 12 residues in the CDR3. The V gene lost 6 bases and the J gene lost 1 base, with 6 bases spanning the gap. Germline loops: CDR1 MDHEN, CDR2 SYDVKM. The chain's CDR3 is CASRNVNYGYTF. CDR3 nucleotide sequence: TGTGCCAGCAGGAATGTTAACTATGGCTACACCTTC.

The chain recombines TRBV5-1 with TRBJ1-1; 7 nucleotides line up with TRBD1. Germline CDR1 SGHRS, CDR2 YFSETQ. The trim removed 4 bases at V and 7 bases at J, leaving 13 bases unmatched. CDR3 length equals 15 residues. The DNA of the CDR3 is TGCGCCAGCAGCCCGCACAAGGGACAGCAAGGTGAAGCTTTCTTT. This encodes CASSPHKGQQGEAFF.

V is TRBV4-1 and J is TRBJ2-7; the D gene is possibly TRBD2 (5 bases). Germline-derived CDR1 and CDR2 are MGHRA and YSYEKL. The germline V and J ends were trimmed by 6 bases and 0 bases, with 12 bases remaining between them. The CDR3 sequence is 14 residues long. The CDR3 loop is CASRPGLVSYEQYF. Written as DNA, the CDR3 is TGCGCCAGCAGACCCGGACTGGTCTCCTACGAGCAGTACTTC.

In the case of this clone: In the same sample, other DNA sequences code for this CDR3. The V and J genes are TRBV27 and TRBJ2-2; D is uncertain. Trimming took 3 bases from V and 5 from J, leaving 4 bases between them. The CDR3 is 12 amino acids. Per germline, CDR1 MNHEY and CDR2 SMNVEV (reference sequence). In DNA form, the CDR3 reads TGTGCCAGCAGTTTTCGGACCGGGGAGCTGTTTTTT. Translated, it gives CASSFRTGELFF.

The chain couples TRBV10-3 to TRBJ1-2; maybe TRBD1 (6 bases). CDR1 and CDR2 from the germline V gene are ENHRY and SYGVKD. Trimming stripped 6 bases from V and 8 bases from J, with 19 bases between. The CDR3 covers 14 residues. CDR3: CAISAGTTWSGYTF. CDR3 bases: TGTGCCATCAGCGCCGGGACAACCTGGTCGGGCTACACCTTC.

The V gene is TRBV7-9, the J gene TRBJ1-2; possibly TRBD1 for D (6 bases). V lost 5 bases to trimming and J lost 1 base, with 20 bases between them. This CDR3 region has 17 residues. CDR1 and CDR2 from the germline V gene are SEHNR and FQNEAQ (reference sequence). The CDR3 DNA follows: TGTGCCAGCAGCAGCAGAGGGAACAGGGTCTATAACTATGGCTACACCTTC. This codes for CASSSRGNRVYNYGYTF.

The genes are TRBV7-2 and TRBJ2-5; 8 bases map to TRBD1. The germline CDR1 and CDR2 sequences are SGHTA and FQGNSA. CDR3 length equals 15 residues. V shed 4 bases, J shed 5 bases, and the junction held 9 bases outside the gene matches. The CDR3 here is CASSYYRTGWETQYF. The CDR3 DNA reads as TGTGCCAGCAGCTACTACCGGACAGGGTGGGAGACCCAGTACTTC.

The V gene is TRBV6-1, the J gene TRBJ2-5; maybe TRBD2 (5 bases). The CDR3 loop spans 13 amino acids. The germline V gene encodes CDR1 MNHNS and CDR2 SASEGT. V lost 2 bases to trimming and J lost 9 bases, with 13 bases between them. The CDR3 DNA reads as TGTGCCAGCAGTGAAATCAGCTTGGAGGCCCAGTACTTC. Its protein is CASSEISLEAQYF.

The chain links TRBV5-1 to TRBJ2-1; TRBD2 matches at 10 bases. Trimming removed 2 bases from V and 8 bases from J; junction bases left unmatched: 10. CDR3 length: 16 residues. From germline, CDR1 is SGHRS and CDR2 YFSETQ. CDR3 residues: CASSLRLAGDSDEQFF. For the CDR3, the DNA is TGCGCCAGCAGCTTAAGGCTAGCGGGGGACTCGGATGAGCAGTTCTTC. The full variable domain, in which reference TRBV5-1 and TRBJ2-1 provide the parts outside the CDR3, is KAGVTQTPRYLIKTRGQQVTLSCSPISGHRSVSWYQQTPGQGLQFLFEYFSETQRNKGNFPGRFSGRQFSNSRSEMNVSTLELGDSALYLCASSLRLAGDSDEQFFGPGTRLTVL.

The rearrangement links TRBV19 to TRBJ2-1; D may be TRBD2 (6 bases). Trimming removed 1 base at V and 8 bases at J, with 18 bases between. From germline, CDR1 is LNHDA and CDR2 SQIVND (reference sequence). CDR3 length: 16 residues. The CDR3 sequence: CASSIGLASGVDEQFF. CDR3 DNA sequence: TGTGCCAGTAGTATAGGTCTAGCGTCGGGGGTCGATGAGCAGTTCTTC.

The chain carries TRBV6-4 and TRBJ2-7; 8 bases match TRBD2. This CDR3 has 18 amino acids. V lost 0 bases to trimming and J lost 6 bases; unmatched junction nucleotides: 16. Per germline, CDR1 MRHNA and CDR2 SNTAGT. In nucleotides, the CDR3 is TGTGCCAGCAGTGACTCGCATAGTTGTGGGACTAGTTTTTCCGAGCAGTACTTC. It specifies CASSDSHSCGTSFSEQYF.

In the case of this clone: With a much larger clone just one base away, this may be a read error. The rearrangement uses TRBV30 and TRBJ1-4, with TRBD1 identical over 7 bases. With V trimmed by 5 bases and J by 7 bases, 13 bases remained unmatched. Germline V gene data show CDR1 as GTSNPN and CDR2 as SVGIG (reference sequence). This CDR3 region has 15 residues. The CDR3 bases are TGTGCCTGGGGCCCCCAGACAGGGCTTAGTGAAAAACTGTTTTTT. It translates to CAWGPQTGLSEKLFF. The full variable domain, rest sourced from reference TRBV30 and TRBJ1-4, is SQTIHQWPATLVQPVGSPLSLECTVEGTSNPNLYWYRQAAGRGLQLLFYSVGIGQISSEVPQNLSASRPQDRQFILSSKKLLLSDSGFYLCAWGPQTGLSEKLFFGSGTQLSVL.

The rearrangement joins TRBV28 to TRBJ2-3; 11 nucleotides line up with TRBD2. The V gene's germline CDR1 is MDHEN and CDR2 SYDVKM. The CDR3 covers 16 residues. V lost 6 bases, J lost 0 bases, and 5 bases stayed unmatched. Written as DNA, the CDR3 is TGTGCCAGCAGATCCCCTAGCGGGAGGAGCACAGATACGCAGTATTTT. Encoded protein: CASRSPSGRSTDTQYF.

The rearrangement joins TRBV5-1 to TRBJ2-7, with a weak D call TRBD1 (6 bases). Trimming left V 4 bases short and J 2 bases short, with 13 bases between. This CDR3 is 14 amino acids long. The germline CDR1 and CDR2 sequences are SGHRS and YFSETQ. CDR3 residues: CASSGGGGPYEQYF. The CDR3 coding sequence is TGCGCCAGCAGCGGGGGCGGAGGCCCCTACGAGCAGTACTTC.